This passage covers 15 T cell receptor beta chains from one sample sequenced in a study of T cell responses to AZD1222 COVID-19 vaccine. Sequencing used immunoSEQ multiplex PCR; TCRdb keeps in-frame clones, though not all of them. The table records around 78,000 clones, roughly 80% of them present only once. The material sequenced was peripheral blood, taken on day 0 of AZD1222 vaccination. All receptors come from an adult in good health.

This rearrangement joins TRBV6-4 to TRBJ2-3, with D possibly TRBD1 on 6 matching bases. V was clipped by 1 base and J by 8 bases, with 13 bases between them. There are 14 residues in the CDR3. Germline CDR1 reads MRHNA; CDR2 reads SNTAGT. Written as DNA, the CDR3 is TGTGCCAGCAGTGACTTTACTGGGGGCGGTACGCAGTATTTT. Its protein product is CASSDFTGGGTQYF.

J is TRBJ2-1 and V is TRBV19; D is undetermined. Trimming cost V 6 bases and J 8 bases, with 14 bases left between them. Germline-derived CDR1 and CDR2 are LNHDA and SQIVND (reference sequence). The CDR3 length is 13 residues. This CDR3 reads CASRGNRRDEQFF. DNA for the CDR3: TGTGCCAGTAGGGGGAACCGCCGCGATGAGCAGTTCTTC.

V is TRBV2 and J is TRBJ2-7, with 7 bases that match TRBD1. Per the germline V gene, CDR1 is SNHLY and CDR2 is FYNNEI. Trimming at V came to 1 base and at J to 6 bases, leaving 6 bases not matched to a gene. CDR3 length: 14 residues. CDR3 DNA sequence: TGTGCCAGCAGTGAAGACAGGGGAAGGTCCGAGCAGTACTTC. Protein product: CASSEDRGRSEQYF. The full variable domain, rest sourced from reference TRBV2 and TRBJ2-7, is EPEVTQTPSHQVTQMGQEVILRCVPISNHLYFYWYRQILGQKVEFLVSFYNNEISEKSEIFDDQFSVERPDGSNFTLKIRSTKLEDSAMYFCASSEDRGRSEQYFGPGTRLTVT.

The V call is TRBV7-9, the J call TRBJ1-1, with TRBD1 as a possible D gene (5 bases). The CDR3 length is 13 residues. The germline gives CDR1 SEHNR, CDR2 FQNEAQ (reference sequence). V lost 4 bases to trimming and J lost 6 bases, with 12 bases between them. CDR3 in DNA: TGTGCCAGCAGCTCACCCGGGGGGGCTGAAGCTTTCTTT. As protein: CASSSPGGAEAFF.

The V call is TRBV19, the J call TRBJ1-3; D unclear. CDR1 is LNHDA and CDR2 is SQIVND in the germline V gene (reference sequence). The CDR3 has 13 residues. The V end was cut by 6 bases, the J end by 1 base, with 7 bases between. The CDR3 nucleotides are TGTGCCAGTAGGCCCGGGTCTGGAAACACCATATATTTT. Translating gives CASRPGSGNTIYF.

The chain recombines TRBV4-1 with TRBJ1-2; 9 bases map to TRBD1. Unmatched junction bases numbered 9, after V lost 2 bases and J lost 5 bases. The CDR3 length is 16 residues. CDR1 and CDR2 from the germline V gene are MGHRA and YSYEKL. The DNA of the CDR3 is TGCGCCAGCAGCCAACCGTACAGGGGGCGCGGGTATGGCTACACCTTC. Translation: CASSQPYRGRGYGYTF.

This clone was seen a handful of times. This chain connects TRBV5-1 to TRBJ2-5; 11 bases agree with TRBD2. CDR1 and CDR2 from the germline V gene are SGHRS and YFSETQ. Trimming removed 4 bases from V and 5 bases from J; junction bases left unmatched: 10. The CDR3 has 16 amino acids. The CDR3 DNA sequence: TGCGCCAGCAGCCTGACCCTAGCGGGGGGTCGGGAGACCCAGTACTTC. Translated, it gives CASSLTLAGGRETQYF.

The chain joins TRBV11-2 to TRBJ2-3; D not certain. The V and J ends lost 5 bases and 0 bases respectively, with 12 bases between them. The germline V gene has CDR1 SGHAT and CDR2 FQNNGV. The CDR3 is 15 amino acids. In DNA form, the CDR3 reads TGTGCCAGCAGCGTCGTGAGTTCTAGCACAGATACGCAGTATTTT. Protein product: CASSVVSSSTDTQYF.

This clone was found a few times. This chain joins TRBV11-2 and TRBJ2-7; TRBD1 is a possible D gene (6 bases). This CDR3 has 14 amino acids. Per the germline V gene, CDR1 is SGHAT and CDR2 is FQNNGV. The ends were cut back, 5 bases at V and 2 bases at J, with 13 bases in the middle. The CDR3 bases are TGTGCCAGCAGCCTGACCCGGGACACCTACGAGCAGTACTTC. Protein: CASSLTRDTYEQYF.

V and J are TRBV7-2 and TRBJ2-2, with a tentative D call TRBD2 (6 bases). The CDR3 sequence is 15 residues long. Trimming pared 2 bases from V and 1 base from J, leaving 8 bases between. CDR1 is SGHTA, CDR2 FQGNSA, per germline. CDR3 bases: TGTGCCAGCAGCTTACTGGGACTGAACACCGGGGAGCTGTTTTTT. It yields the protein CASSLLGLNTGELFF.

This chain links TRBV9 with TRBJ2-1, with D perhaps TRBD2 (6 bases). Between the trimmed V and J ends, which lost 0 bases and 4 bases, there was a span of 11 bases. Looked up from germline, CDR1 is SGDLS and CDR2 is YYNGEE. There are 15 residues in the CDR3. The CDR3 DNA is TGTGCCAGCAGCGTAGACGGGGGTGATTACAATGAGCAGTTCTTC. Amino acids: CASSVDGGDYNEQFF.

This rearrangement joins TRBV2 to TRBJ2-1; 10 bases fit TRBD2. J was trimmed by 6 bases and V by 2 bases; bases with no gene match: 4. From germline, CDR1 is SNHLY and CDR2 FYNNEI. The CDR3 extends over 15 amino acids. The CDR3 spells CASSETSGVGNEQFF. For the CDR3, the DNA is TGTGCCAGCAGTGAAACTAGCGGGGTCGGCAATGAGCAGTTCTTC.

This chain connects TRBV7-8 to TRBJ2-7, with unresolved D. V lost 3 bases to trimming and J lost 3 bases, with 12 bases between them. The CDR3 sequence is 14 residues long. Germline V lookup: CDR1 SGHVS, CDR2 FQNEAQ. CDR3 residues: CASSLASSHYEQYF. CDR3 bases: TGTGCCAGCAGCTTGGCCTCCAGCCACTACGAGCAGTACTTC.

This clone was recorded a few times. The rearrangement joins TRBV5-4 to TRBJ1-2, with D possibly matching TRBD1 (5 bases). V was shortened by 1 base and J by 4 bases, with 8 bases between the two germline ends. This CDR3 has 13 amino acids. CDR1 SGHNT and CDR2 YYREEE come from the germline V gene (reference sequence). The CDR3 coding sequence is TGTGCCAGCAGCTTGAAGGGGATCTATGGCTACACCTTC. This translates into CASSLKGIYGYTF.

This clone was counted once. This chain connects TRBV6-2 or TRBV6-3 to TRBJ2-3; 12 bases align to TRBD2. The CDR3 totals 16 residues. Looked up from germline, CDR1 is MNHEY and CDR2 is SVGEGT. V shed 2 bases, J shed 3 bases, and the junction held 3 bases outside the gene matches. Written as DNA, the CDR3 is TGTGCCAGCAGTTACCGACTAGCGGGAGTGACAGATACGCAGTATTTT. It encodes CASSYRLAGVTDTQYF.